Below are 27 T cell receptor beta chains sequenced from a single sample in a study of beta chain features in type 1 diabetes. General observations from the study: Moderately but significantly shorter TCRB CDR3s were found in Type 1 diabetes patients in all four CD4+ subsets.

Every bit of the isolated RNA underwent reverse transcription, so sequencing read expressed TCRB transcripts. The protocol was immunoSEQ multiplex PCR, while the TCRdb copy is restricted to in-frame clones and leaves out a portion. The sample consists of more than 250,000 clones, more than 13% of them appearing once. No antigen has been identified for these receptors. Sample: naive CD4+ T cells from blood. Source of these receptors: a man aged 30 to 39 with type 1 diabetes.

This clone was detected only a few times. The chain carries TRBV5-1 and TRBJ2-1, with D perhaps TRBD2 (6 bases). The CDR3 is 13 amino acids. V was clipped by 0 bases and J by 9 bases, with 10 bases between them. Per germline, CDR1 SGHRS and CDR2 YFSETQ. The CDR3 DNA follows: TGCGCCAGCAGCTTGGTTTCGGGGGTTGAGCAGTTCTTC. It specifies CASSLVSGVEQFF.

The chain joins TRBV7-9 to TRBJ2-3, with 11 nucleotides matching TRBD2. This CDR3 region has 15 residues. V shed 3 bases and J 5 bases; nucleotides not matched to a gene: 4. Looked up from germline, CDR1 is SEHNR and CDR2 is FQNEAQ (reference sequence). Here the CDR3 DNA reads TGTGCCAGCAGCTTTAGCGGGAGGGCCGTAGATACGCAGTATTTT. Its translation is CASSFSGRAVDTQYF.

This clone was seen more than once but under ten times. The chain carries TRBV6-5 and TRBJ2-7, with D tentatively TRBD1 (6 bases). The CDR3 length is 14 residues. CDR1 MNHEY and CDR2 SVGAGI come from the germline V gene. Trimming left V 7 bases short and J 3 bases short, with 16 bases between. Written as DNA, the CDR3 is TGTGCCAGCACCTCCCGGGACAATGGCTACGAGCAGTACTTC. Amino acid sequence: CASTSRDNGYEQYF.

The V gene is TRBV4-2, the J gene TRBJ2-1; 7 nucleotides align to TRBD2. CDR3 length: 18 residues. The germline CDR1 and CDR2 sequences are LGHNA and YNFKEQ. V was pared by 1 base and J by 0 bases, with 9 bases of the junction left unmatched. This CDR3 reads CASSQVPLAVSSYNEQFF. CDR3 sequence (DNA): TGTGCCAGCAGCCAAGTGCCCCTAGCGGTGAGCTCCTACAATGAGCAGTTCTTC.

The sample holds a few counts of this clone. V gene TRBV19 combines with J gene TRBJ2-7; D is undetermined. The CDR3 runs 13 residues. With 3 bases removed from V and 2 bases from J, the gap between germline ends came to 8 bases. The V gene's germline CDR1 is LNHDA and CDR2 SQIVND (reference sequence). The CDR3 DNA reads TGTGCCAGTAGTATCAGTATGGCCTACGAGCAGTACTTC. Translation gives CASSISMAYEQYF.

This clone appeared a few times. This chain joins TRBV7-2 and TRBJ2-4; 7 positions match TRBD2. Looked up from germline, CDR1 is SGHTA and CDR2 is FQGNSA. Trimming at V came to 6 bases and at J to 9 bases, leaving 8 bases not matched to a gene. The CDR3 extends over 13 amino acids. The chain's CDR3 is CASSRTSDGIQYF. The CDR3 DNA reads as TGTGCCAGCAGTCGAACTAGCGACGGCATTCAGTACTTC.

V gene TRBV2 combines with J gene TRBJ2-6; D gene uncertain. This CDR3 has 15 amino acids. CDR1 is SNHLY and CDR2 is FYNNEI in the germline V gene. V lost 7 bases, J lost 2 bases, and 12 bases lay in between. This CDR3 reads CASKMGVTGANVLTF. DNA for the CDR3: TGTGCCAGCAAGATGGGCGTGACTGGGGCCAACGTCCTGACTTTC.

This clone turned up a few times. The chain recombines TRBV2 with TRBJ1-4, with D maybe TRBD1 (5 bases). CDR3 size: 12 residues. CDR1 is SNHLY and CDR2 is FYNNEI in the germline V gene. V was clipped by 6 bases and J by 6 bases, with 8 bases between them. CDR3 coding DNA: TGTGCCAGCAGACAGGATCATGAAAAACTGTTTTTT. Protein sequence: CASRQDHEKLFF.

This clone was found a few times. The chain combines TRBV4-3 with TRBJ1-1; no clear D. This CDR3 contains 14 residues. Trimming cost V 0 bases and J 1 base, with 6 bases left between them. CDR1 LGHNA and CDR2 YSLEER come from the germline V gene. The CDR3 reads CASSQDSGNTEAFF. CDR3 DNA sequence: TGCGCCAGCAGCCAAGATTCAGGGAACACTGAAGCTTTCTTT.

V usage is TRBV27 and J usage is TRBJ1-5; D gene uncertain. With 2 bases removed from V and 7 bases from J, the gap between germline ends came to 9 bases. Germline V gives CDR1 MNHEY, CDR2 SMNVEV (reference sequence). The CDR3 is made up of 13 amino acids. CDR3 in DNA: TGTGCCAGCAGTTTAAGTGTTCGGCAGCCCCAGCATTTT. It encodes CASSLSVRQPQHF.

The V and J genes are TRBV14 and TRBJ2-1, with no clear D. The CDR3 length is 11 residues. V was shortened by 2 bases and J by 10 bases, with 6 bases between the two germline ends. Germline CDR1 is SGHDN and CDR2 is FVKESK. CDR3 sequence: CASSQRREQFF. CDR3 in DNA: TGTGCCAGCAGCCAACGGCGGGAGCAGTTCTTC.

This clone was seen only a few times. This chain links TRBV30 with TRBJ1-2; no clear D gene. CDR3 length equals 13 residues. CDR1 and CDR2 (germline): GTSNPN, SVGIG (reference sequence). Trimming took off 3 bases at V and 1 base at J, with 9 bases between the two ends. The CDR3 region is CAWRDGVNYGYTF. The CDR3 coding sequence is TGTGCCTGGAGGGACGGGGTTAACTATGGCTACACCTTC.

This clone has just a few counts. One end of the junction does not line up with germline, which may come from a read error. The chain is built from TRBV2 and TRBJ2-7; TRBD1 might be the D (6 bases). The CDR3 consists of 14 residues. Germline CDR1 is SNHLY and CDR2 is FYNNEI. The CDR3 protein is CASSEGQLYYEQYF. The CDR3 DNA is TGTGCCAGCAGCGAAGGACAGCTCTACTACGAGCAGTACTTC. The variable domain in full, completed from reference TRBV2 and TRBJ2-7, reads EPEVTQTPSHQVTQMGQEVILRCVPISNHLYFYWYRQILGQKVEFLVSFYNNEISEKSEIFDDQFSVERPDGSNFTLKIRSTKLEDSAMYFCASSEGQLYYEQYFGPGTRLTVT.

This clone was observed a few times. This rearrangement joins TRBV18 to TRBJ2-3, with D possibly TRBD2 on 5 matching bases. Trimming cost V 3 bases and J 3 bases, with 13 bases left between them. Germline V CDR1 and CDR2: KGHSH, LQKENI. This CDR3 is built from 15 residues. In nucleotides, the CDR3 is TGTGCCAGCTCACCGCAGGAGGCTTCAACAGATACGCAGTATTTT. It translates to CASSPQEASTDTQYF. The full variable domain, its missing parts supplied by reference TRBV18 and TRBJ2-3, is NAGVMQNPRHLVRRRGQEARLRCSPMKGHSHVYWYRQLPEEGLKFMVYLQKENIIDESGMPKERFSAEFPKEGPSILRIQQVVRGDSAAYFCASSPQEASTDTQYFGPGTRLTVL.

The chain has TRBV18 and TRBJ1-2, with 8 bases aligning to TRBD1. This CDR3 region has 16 residues. Germline trimming cut 3 bases from V and 0 bases from J; bases unmatched to any gene: 6. Germline CDR1 and CDR2: KGHSH and LQKENI. The CDR3 sequence: CASSPLDRATNYGYTF. CDR3 nucleotide sequence: TGTGCCAGCTCACCGTTGGACAGGGCGACTAACTATGGCTACACCTTC. Drawing the rest from reference TRBV18 and TRBJ1-2, the complete variable domain is NAGVMQNPRHLVRRRGQEARLRCSPMKGHSHVYWYRQLPEEGLKFMVYLQKENIIDESGMPKERFSAEFPKEGPSILRIQQVVRGDSAAYFCASSPLDRATNYGYTFGSGTRLTVV.

This chain connects TRBV2 to TRBJ2-1; 15 bases align to TRBD2. The V segment lost 6 bases and the J segment 6 bases; nucleotides outside the gene matches: 6. This CDR3 is 16 amino acids long. Germline V lookup: CDR1 SNHLY, CDR2 FYNNEI. The CDR3 spells CASRTPGLAGGNEQFF. CDR3 in DNA: TGTGCCAGCAGGACCCCGGGACTAGCGGGAGGCAATGAGCAGTTCTTC.

This clone has only a few counts. The V call is TRBV5-6, the J call TRBJ1-3; D might be TRBD1 (5 bases). The CDR3 is made up of 15 amino acids. The germline gives CDR1 SGHDT, CDR2 YYEEEE. V was shortened by 4 bases and J by 2 bases, with 13 bases between the two germline ends. The CDR3 region is CASSLGQGAGNTIYF. For the CDR3, the DNA is TGTGCCAGCAGCCTTGGTCAAGGGGCTGGAAACACCATATATTTT.

This rearrangement joins TRBV9 to TRBJ2-5, with 8 bases that match TRBD2. The germline V gene has CDR1 SGDLS and CDR2 YYNGEE. The V and J ends lost 0 bases and 5 bases, in that order; junction bases with no gene match: 6. This CDR3 contains 15 residues. Here the CDR3 reads CASSVGRGARETQYF. The CDR3 coding sequence is TGTGCCAGCAGCGTAGGGCGGGGGGCGAGGGAGACCCAGTACTTC.

The chain carries TRBV28 and TRBJ2-6; TRBD1 matches at 8 bases. V gave up 6 bases and J gave up 1 base; unmatched junction bases: 2. This CDR3 comprises 15 residues. Looked up from germline, CDR1 is MDHEN and CDR2 is SYDVKM. In DNA form, the CDR3 reads TGTGCCAGCAGCCGGACAGGGTCTGGGGCCAACGTCCTGACTTTC. It specifies CASSRTGSGANVLTF.

The CDR3 DNA follows: TGTGCCAGCAGAAGACAGGGATGGAATCAGCCCCAGCATTTT. It specifies CASRRQGWNQPQHF. J is TRBJ1-5 and V is TRBV28; 7 bases align to TRBD1. Trimming took 6 bases from V and 4 from J; bases not matched to a gene: 6. The CDR3 loop spans 14 amino acids. Germline V lookup: CDR1 MDHEN, CDR2 SYDVKM.

This clone occurred a few times. Other DNA sequences within the sample encode an identical CDR3. The chain employs TRBV28 and TRBJ2-7, with D unclear. V lost 2 bases and J lost 3, with 5 bases in between. CDR3 length: 12 amino acids. Germline V lookup: CDR1 MDHEN, CDR2 SYDVKM. CDR3 region: CASSLLRYEQYF. The CDR3 bases are TGTGCCAGCAGTTTACTCCGCTACGAGCAGTACTTC. Drawing the rest from reference TRBV28 and TRBJ2-7, the complete variable domain is DVKVTQSSRYLVKRTGEKVFLECVQDMDHENMFWYRQDPGLGLRLIYFSYDVKMKEKGDIPEGYSVSREKKERFSLILESASTNQTSMYLCASSLLRYEQYFGPGTRLTVT.

The CDR3 loop reads CASSPRDRGPSGQYF. CDR3 DNA: TGTGCCAGCAGCCCTAGGGACAGGGGGCCCTCAGGGCAGTACTTC. The chain is built from TRBV14 and TRBJ2-7; 12 bases fit TRBD1. The germline CDR1 and CDR2 sequences are SGHDN and FVKESK. The CDR3 is 15 amino acids. V gave up 4 bases and J gave up 9 bases; unmatched junction bases: 10.

This clone was counted only a few times. CDR3 protein: CASSRTGGSPYEQYF. The CDR3 region has the DNA TGTGCCAGCAGCCGGACAGGGGGCTCACCCTACGAGCAGTACTTC. This chain uses TRBV7-9 with TRBJ2-7; 11 positions match TRBD1. CDR1 SEHNR and CDR2 FQNEAQ come from the germline V gene (reference sequence). V trimming: 5 bases; J trimming: 2 bases; junction bases outside the gene matches: 5. The CDR3 is 15 amino acids.

The genes are TRBV5-6 and TRBJ2-7; D is uncertain. This CDR3 comprises 14 residues. Germline assignment: CDR1 SGHDT and CDR2 YYEEEE. V was clipped by 5 bases and J by 1 base, with 13 bases between them. The CDR3 DNA reads as TGTGCCAGCAGGCTGAGGCACGGATCCTACGAGCAGTACTTC. Protein sequence: CASRLRHGSYEQYF.

This clone was observed a handful of times. The V gene is TRBV6-5, the J gene TRBJ2-7, with TRBD2 identical over 12 bases. CDR3 length equals 16 residues. With V trimmed by 4 bases and J by 5 bases, 9 bases remained unmatched. From germline, CDR1 is MNHEY and CDR2 SVGAGI. The CDR3 DNA reads as TGTGCCAGCAGTTCTCCCGGGACTAGCGGGCTTCACGAGCAGTACTTC. This translates into CASSSPGTSGLHEQYF.

V gene TRBV27 combines with J gene TRBJ1-1, with 10 nucleotides matching TRBD1. The CDR3 spans 14 residues. Germline loops: CDR1 MNHEY, CDR2 SMNVEV (reference sequence). Losses at the gene ends were 5 bases for V and 4 bases for J; bases not matched to a gene: 4. CDR3 DNA: TGTGCCAGCAGTCCGGACAGGGGGACCACTGAAGCTTTCTTT. Amino acids: CASSPDRGTTEAFF.

CDR3 loop: CASSLQRAGHDTQYF. CDR3 coding DNA: TGTGCCAGCAGCTTACAAAGAGCGGGACACGATACGCAGTATTTT. The rearrangement uses TRBV7-9 and TRBJ2-3; perhaps TRBD2 as D (7 bases). The ends were cut back, 2 bases at V and 6 bases at J, with 15 bases in the middle. CDR1 and CDR2 from the germline V gene are SEHNR and FQNEAQ (reference sequence). The CDR3 loop spans 15 amino acids.